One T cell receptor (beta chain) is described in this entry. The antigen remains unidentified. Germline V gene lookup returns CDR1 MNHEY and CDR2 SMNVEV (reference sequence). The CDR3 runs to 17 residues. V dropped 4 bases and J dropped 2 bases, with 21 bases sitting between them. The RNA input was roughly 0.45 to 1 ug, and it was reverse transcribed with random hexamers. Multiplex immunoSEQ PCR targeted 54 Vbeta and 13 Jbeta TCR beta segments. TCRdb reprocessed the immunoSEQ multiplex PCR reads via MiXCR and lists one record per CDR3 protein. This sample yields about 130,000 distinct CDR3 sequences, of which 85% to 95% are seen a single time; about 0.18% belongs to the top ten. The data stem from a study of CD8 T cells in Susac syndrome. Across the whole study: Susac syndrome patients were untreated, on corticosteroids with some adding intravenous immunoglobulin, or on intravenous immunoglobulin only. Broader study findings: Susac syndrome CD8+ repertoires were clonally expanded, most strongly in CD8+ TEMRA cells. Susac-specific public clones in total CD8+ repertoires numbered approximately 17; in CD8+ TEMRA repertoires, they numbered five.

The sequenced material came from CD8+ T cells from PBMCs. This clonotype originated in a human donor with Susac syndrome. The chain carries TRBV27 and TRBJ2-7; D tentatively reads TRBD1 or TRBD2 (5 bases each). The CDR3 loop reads CASSSNPGTTRPYEQYF. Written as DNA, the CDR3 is TGTGCCAGCAGTTCGAACCCCGGGACCACACGACCCTACGAGCAGTACTTC.